This T cell receptor (beta chain) was documented in a study of vaccination effects on CD4 cells after COVID-19. At the level of the study: There were a couple of convalescent patients who gave samples 16 days and one week before vaccination.

The CDR3 has 14 residues. Germline CDR1 is SGDLS and CDR2 is YYNGEE. V lost 6 bases, J lost 0 bases, and 2 bases stayed unmatched. As concerns this clone: Its specificity is not known.

Generated by immunoSEQ multiplex PCR, the TCRdb table keeps only in-frame clones and is missing some. The sample consists of approximately 45,000 clones, 76% of them appearing once. At the end of about 10 days of culture, CD4+ T cells were isolated. The rearrangement links TRBV9 to TRBJ2-2; 7 nucleotides line up with TRBD1. The source is a human donor who had a prior SARS-CoV-2 infection. The material was CD4+ T cells from PBMCs cultured without peptide, obtained before COVID-19 vaccination. CDR3 sequence reads: CASMTGSNTGELFF. The CDR3 DNA is TGTGCCAGCATGACAGGGTCGAACACCGGGGAGCTGTTTTTT.